This T cell receptor (beta chain) was profiled in a study of blood T cell repertoires in COVID-19. Study details: T cells, B-cell-depleted T cells, or PBMCs supplied cDNA or gDNA.

Original handling: Amplification of reference gene primers was used by the study to estimate nucleated cell counts. Assay used: immunoSEQ multiplex PCR; TCRdb lists only in-frame clones, some missing. V and J calls and clone size follow that table, whereas D and trimming were derived from the DNA. The sample includes approximately 100,000 clones, approximately 92% of them seen just once. Regarding this clone: The sample holds other DNA sequences that translate to the same CDR3.

This CDR3 has 12 residues. Trimming removed 4 bases from V and 3 bases from J, with 10 bases in between. In germline, CDR1 is GTSNPN, CDR2 SVGIG (reference sequence). The TCR was taken from a man aged 45-65 years with active COVID-19. Sequenced sample: peripheral blood. This chain connects TRBV30 to TRBJ2-7; no reliable D call. CDR3 region: CAWNLNGYEQYF. In DNA form, the CDR3 reads TGTGCCTGGAACTTGAATGGCTACGAGCAGTACTTC.